What follows describes a single T cell receptor beta chain. Its recognized antigen is unknown. No base quality information exists; no much larger clone differs at one position. These data belong to a study of CD8 T cells in ankylosing spondylitis (dated by TCRdb to about 2017). In the study overall: To find TCR variants linked to disease, the study profiled T cell receptor beta repertoires in ankylosing spondylitis patients and healthy donors. The full study cohort was made up of about 24 ankylosing spondylitis patients and 108 healthy donors. Samples of peripheral blood were taken, and for ankylosing spondylitis patients, synovial fluid was collected as well. Broad study findings and their caveats: According to the report, matched synovial fluid samples from ankylosing spondylitis patients were significantly enriched for the disease-linked clones. Some of the motif variants had been reported before in the synovial fluid and blood of reactive arthritis patients, a finding that suggests common disease-initiation mechanisms. A CD8+ phenotype was shown by the disease-linked clones, which were found at relatively low frequencies in peripheral blood. A TCR beta motif of several highly homologous amino acid variants appeared characteristic of blood from ankylosing spondylitis patients.

Germline trimming amounts to 2 bases on V and 7 bases on J, with 3 as the count of junction bases outside the gene matches. The germline V gene (reference sequence) sets CDR1 to DFQATT and CDR2 to SNEGSKA. The CDR3 has 15 amino acids, counting the end cysteine and phenylalanine. Only CDR3 DNA remains: 45 bases, in frame from the first base. The sequencer listed for this sample is Illumina HiSeq 2500. Quantitative 5'-RACE with molecular barcodes was used to prepare TCR beta libraries. As for how the authors treated the data: Disease-linked TCR variants were identified with a new computational method built on a probabilistic model of VDJ rearrangement. The raw public data were reprocessed by TCRdb itself: fastp quality trimming at Q25, MiXCR clonotype calling, in-frame beta chains only. Rows are combined by CDR3 protein, so each entry shows the most common genes and DNA. The V and J calls, along with clone size, are taken from TCRdb and not from the paper's own processing. The sample table shows about 240,000 distinct CDR3 sequences, and 7.5% to 9% are seen once. Under 7.5% of the sample lies in the top ten.

The receptor comes from a male donor with ankylosing spondylitis or in good health (not recorded which). Sequences were obtained from blood, either unsorted or a sorted T cell fraction (not recorded which). The chain is encoded by TRBV20-1 joined to TRBJ2-1; the junction holds 15 bases that match TRBD2. The nucleotide sequence is given as TGCAGTGCTAGAAGGACTAGCGGGAGGGGGAATGAGCAGTTCTTC. The translation is CSARRTSGRGNEQFF.